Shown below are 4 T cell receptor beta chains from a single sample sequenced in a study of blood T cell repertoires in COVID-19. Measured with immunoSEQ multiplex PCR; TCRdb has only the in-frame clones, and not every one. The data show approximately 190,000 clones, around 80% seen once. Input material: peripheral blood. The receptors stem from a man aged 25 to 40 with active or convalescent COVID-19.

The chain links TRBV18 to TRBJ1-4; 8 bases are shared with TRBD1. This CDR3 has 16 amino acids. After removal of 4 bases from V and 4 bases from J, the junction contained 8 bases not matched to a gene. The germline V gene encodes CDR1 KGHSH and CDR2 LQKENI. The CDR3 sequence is CASSLSVDRDNEKLFF. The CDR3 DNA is TGTGCCAGCTCACTTTCTGTGGACAGGGATAATGAAAAACTGTTTTTT.

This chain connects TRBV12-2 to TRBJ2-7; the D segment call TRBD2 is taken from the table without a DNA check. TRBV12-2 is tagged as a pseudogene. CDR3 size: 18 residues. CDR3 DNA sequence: TGTGCAAGTCGCTACGGAAGGGGGACTAGATCGTCGTCTGGCGAGCAGTACGTC. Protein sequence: CASRYGRGTRSSSGEQYV.

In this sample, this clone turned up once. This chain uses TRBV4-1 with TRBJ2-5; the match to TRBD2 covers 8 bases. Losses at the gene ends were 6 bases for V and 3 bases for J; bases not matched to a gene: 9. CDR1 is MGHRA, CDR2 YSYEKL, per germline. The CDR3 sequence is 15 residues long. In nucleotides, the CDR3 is TGCGCCAGCAGGCCAGCGGGAGTTATGAAAGAGACCCAGTACTTC. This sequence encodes CASRPAGVMKETQYF.

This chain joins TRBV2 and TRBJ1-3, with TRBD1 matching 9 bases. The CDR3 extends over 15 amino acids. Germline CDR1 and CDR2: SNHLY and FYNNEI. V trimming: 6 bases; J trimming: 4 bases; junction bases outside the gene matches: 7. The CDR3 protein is CASSIGQGNGNTIYF. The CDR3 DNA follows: TGTGCCAGCAGCATTGGACAGGGGAACGGAAACACCATATATTTT.